This is a list of T cell receptor beta chains from one sample in a study of cytomegalovirus exposure and HLA in healthy donors. Only in-frame clones appear in the TCRdb table, and some are missing; sequencing was by immunoSEQ multiplex PCR. Here the sample spans under 200,000 clones, 80% being singletons. Material: PBMCs. These receptors were taken from a man between 40 and 49 years old in good health and CMV-seropositive. CDR3s include the opening cysteine and the closing phenylalanine or tryptophan. Each record gives: D gene, clone size, J gene, V gene, CDR3 DNA, CDR3 protein. D genes are given only for firm matches. Where a row states a size, it is once, few, many or the class of an expanded clone; other rows omit it.

>-|-|TRBJ2-3|TRBV29-1
TGCAGCGTTGATGATCCGGTGCAGTATTTT
CSVDDPVQYF
>-|-|TRBJ2-3|TRBV29-1
TGCAGCGTTGTTAGAGACACAGATACGCAGTATTTT
CSVVRDTDTQYF
>-|few|TRBJ1-6|TRBV4-1
TGCGCCAGCAGCCAGCGAGACAGCTCCTATAATTCACCCCTCCACTTT
CASSQRDSSYNSPLHF
>TRBD1|-|TRBJ1-6|TRBV5-1
TGCGCCAGCAGCTTGTTGGGCAGTCAGGGGGATTCACCCCTCCACTTT
CASSLLGSQGDSPLHF
>TRBD2|-|TRBJ2-7|TRBV28
TGTGCCACCTCCCGCCCTACCGCTAGCGGTAGCTCCTACGAGCAGTACTTC
CATSRPTASGSSYEQYF
>TRBD1|once|TRBJ1-5|TRBV19
TGTGCCAGTAGCTGGACCGGGACAGGGGCTCAGCCCCAGCATTTT
CASSWTGTGAQPQHF
>TRBD1|-|TRBJ2-6|TRBV7-9
TGTGCCAGCAGCCCACCAGGGGGTTCTGGGGCCAACGTCCTGACTTTC
CASSPPGGSGANVLTF
>-|-|TRBJ1-1|TRBV19
TGTGCCAGTAGTATAGGTGGCGGGAACACTGAAGCTTTCTTT
CASSIGGGNTEAFF
>TRBD1|-|TRBJ1-2|TRBV7-6
TGTGCCAGCAGCTCCCGGCCGGATGACAGGGGATCAGATGGCTACACCTTC
CASSSRPDDRGSDGYTF
>TRBD2|-|TRBJ2-3|TRBV9
TGTGCCAGCAGCGTAGATAGCGGGGGCTGGGGGTGGACAGATACGCAGTATTTT
CASSVDSGGWGWTDTQYF
>TRBD2|-|TRBJ2-7|TRBV7-4
TGTGCCAGCAACCCAACCCCGGGACAGGCTAGCGGGGGGGCTCCCGAGCAGTACTTC
CASNPTPGQASGGAPEQYF
>TRBD1|-|TRBJ1-5|TRBV27
TGTGCCAGCAGCTATGGGACAGGGGGCGATCAGCCCCAGCATTTT
CASSYGTGGDQPQHF
>TRBD1|-|TRBJ1-1|TRBV7-3
TGTGCCAGCAGAGCCTTACAGGGGGGAGAAGCTTTCTTT
CASRALQGGEAFF
>-|once|TRBJ2-3|TRBV28
TGTGCCAGCAGTCTGAGGGGGGGCGCCGGTACGCAGTATTTT
CASSLRGGAGTQYF
>TRBD1|-|TRBJ2-5|TRBV6-6
TGTGCCAGCAGTAAACACAGGGGAGAGACCCAGTACTTC
CASSKHRGETQYF
>TRBD1|-|TRBJ1-4|TRBV7-9
TGTGCCAGCAGCTCCACAGGGGGCAATGAAAAACTGTTTTTT
CASSSTGGNEKLFF
>TRBD2|-|TRBJ2-3|TRBV5-4
TGTGCCAGCAGCCCTGGGCTAGCGGGACGCACAGATACGCAGTATTTT
CASSPGLAGRTDTQYF
>TRBD1|-|TRBJ2-7|TRBV11-2
TGTGCCAGCAGCTTACTGGGACAGGGGAAGTACGAGCAGTACTTC
CASSLLGQGKYEQYF
>TRBD2|-|TRBJ2-3|TRBV27
TGTGCCAGCAGTTTACTTGGGACTAGCGAACTCACAGATACGCAGTATTTT
CASSLLGTSELTDTQYF
>-|-|TRBJ2-2|TRBV6-1
TGTGCCAGCGCTCCGGGGGTTGGCGGGGAGCTGTTTTTT
CASAPGVGGELFF
>-|-|TRBJ1-6|TRBV2
TGTGCCAGCAGAGTCAGAGGAGGGTATAATTCACCCCTCCACTTT
CASRVRGGYNSPLHF
>-|-|TRBJ2-7|TRBV27
TGTGCCAGCAGTCCAGGGGCCTACGAGCAGTACTTC
CASSPGAYEQYF
>-|-|TRBJ2-3|TRBV5-1
TGCGCCAGCCAGAGGACTCGCATAGATACGCAGTATTTT
CASQRTRIDTQYF
>-|-|TRBJ1-4|TRBV30
TGTGCCTGGAGTGTAGCTGAAAAACTGTTTTTT
CAWSVAEKLFF
>-|-|TRBJ1-1|TRBV19
TGTGCCAGTAGTATCGGACAGCTGAACACTGAAGCTTTCTTT
CASSIGQLNTEAFF
>TRBD2|-|TRBJ2-7|TRBV11-1
TGTGCCAGCAGCTTAGCCCACCCGGGACTAGCGGACTCCTACGAGCAGTACTTC
CASSLAHPGLADSYEQYF
>-|-|TRBJ2-1|TRBV18
TGTGCCAGCTCACCGCGAGTAGGGGATGAGCAGTTCTTC
CASSPRVGDEQFF
>TRBD1|-|TRBJ2-5|TRBV19
TGTGCCAGTAGTTTTGGCAGGGGGCTGGAGACCCAGTACTTC
CASSFGRGLETQYF
>-|-|TRBJ1-3|TRBV28
TGTGCCAGCAATCCCGGGGGGGTTGGGGGAAACACCATATATTTT
CASNPGGVGGNTIYF
>-|-|TRBJ2-7|TRBV12-5
TGTGCTAGTGGTTTGGTAGAAGGGGGTAACGAGCAGTACTTC
CASGLVEGGNEQYF
>TRBD1|-|TRBJ2-6|TRBV19
TGTGCCAGCCGGCCCAGTCCGGGACAGTTAAGCTCTGGGGCCAACGTCCTGACTTTC
CASRPSPGQLSSGANVLTF
>-|few|TRBJ2-4|TRBV6-1
TGTGCCAGCAGAGACGGGGGTCGGAACATTCAGTACTTC
CASRDGGRNIQYF
>TRBD1|-|TRBJ2-1|TRBV28
TGTGCCAGCAGTGTCGGGACAGGGATTCAGTTCTTC
CASSVGTGIQFF
>TRBD2|-|TRBJ2-1|TRBV27
TGTGCCAGCAGCCGCGGGGGGTATTACAATGAGCAGTTCTTC
CASSRGGYYNEQFF
>TRBD1|-|TRBJ1-3|TRBV9
TGTGCCAGCAGCTCCCAGGGGGCCTCTGGAAACACCATATATTTT
CASSSQGASGNTIYF
>-|-|TRBJ2-7|TRBV30
TGTGCCTGGAGTCGACCGGGACGGGGGTACGAGCAGTACTTC
CAWSRPGRGYEQYF
>-|-|TRBJ1-6|TRBV9
TGTGCCAGCAGCGTAGAGGCCCCACTGGGGAGAGAACCCCTCCACTTT
CASSVEAPLGREPLHF
>-|-|TRBJ2-7|TRBV7-6
TGTGCCAGCAGCTTAGTCGGTCTTACGTACGAGCAGTACTTC
CASSLVGLTYEQYF
>-|-|TRBJ2-2|TRBV29-1
TGCAGCGCATCCGGACAAATCTACACCGGGGAGCTGTTTTTT
CSASGQIYTGELFF
>TRBD2|few|TRBJ2-2|TRBV7-8
TGTGCCAGCAGCAGCATGCGGGGGGCAAACACCGGGGAGCTGTTTTTT
CASSSMRGANTGELFF
>TRBD1|-|TRBJ1-1|TRBV5-1
TGCGCCAGCAGCCCGCTGGACAGGGGGAACACTGAAGCTTTCTTT
CASSPLDRGNTEAFF
>-|-|TRBJ1-2|TRBV2
TGTGCCAGCAGTGGTAGTTACTCTTCTAACTATGGCTACACCTTC
CASSGSYSSNYGYTF
>TRBD1|-|TRBJ2-5|TRBV12-5
TGTGCTAGTGGCACCGGGGACAGGGCAAGTGGGGAGCAGTACTTC
CASGTGDRASGEQYF
>-|-|TRBJ2-5|TRBV4-1
TGCGCCAGCAGCCAGGGGGACATTCAAGAGACCCAGTACTTC
CASSQGDIQETQYF
>TRBD1|-|TRBJ2-7|TRBV6-5
TGTGCCAGCAGCCCGACAGGGTACGAGCAGTACTTC
CASSPTGYEQYF
>-|-|TRBJ1-2|TRBV6-5
TGTGCCAGCAGTTACGCTCAGACAGAAAGCTACACCTTC
CASSYAQTESYTF
>-|-|TRBJ2-7|TRBV19
TGTGCCAGTAGTATAATACAGGGATCCTACGAGCAGTACTTC
CASSIIQGSYEQYF
>-|-|TRBJ1-5|TRBV7-7
TGTGCTAGCGGCCCGAGCTTCGTCAGGGATCAGCCCCAGCATTTT
CASGPSFVRDQPQHF
>-|-|TRBJ2-7|TRBV21-1
TGTGCCAGCAGCAAATGTCGGGGGGGCGGCTACGAGCAGTACTTC
CASSKCRGGGYEQYF
>TRBD2|-|TRBJ2-1|TRBV9
TGTGCCAGCAGCGCACCTCTAGCGGGGGGGGACAATGAGCAGTTCTTC
CASSAPLAGGDNEQFF
>-|once|TRBJ2-5|TRBV7-8
TGCGCCAGCAGCTTTAATAGCGGACAAGAGACCCAGTACTTC
CASSFNSGQETQYF
>TRBD2|-|TRBJ2-7|TRBV9
TGTGCCAGCAGCGCAGGCGGACTAGCGGGGAGCGAGCAGTACTTC
CASSAGGLAGSEQYF
>-|-|TRBJ1-1|TRBV21-1
TGTGCCAGCAGCAAACCCGGTGAAGCTTTCTTT
CASSKPGEAFF
>TRBD1|-|TRBJ2-7|TRBV6-1
TGTGCCAGCACCACCCTGGGGACAGGGGGGTACGAGCAGTACTTC
CASTTLGTGGYEQYF
>-|few|TRBJ1-2|TRBV27
TGTGCCAGCAGTTTATCCCAACAGTCTAATGGCTACACCTTC
CASSLSQQSNGYTF
>-|-|TRBJ1-6|TRBV7-2
TGTGCCAGCAGCTTAGCGTTCCGGGCCAGGGCCATTAATTCACCCCTCCACTTT
CASSLAFRARAINSPLHF
>-|-|TRBJ2-3|TRBV9
TGTGCCAGCAGCGTAGTGGGGGGGGCAACAGATACGCAGTATTTT
CASSVVGGATDTQYF
>-|-|TRBJ2-2|TRBV5-6
TGTGCCAGCAGCTTGGTCAGACAGGGAGGAACCGGGGAGCTGTTTTTT
CASSLVRQGGTGELFF
>TRBD1|-|TRBJ2-1|TRBV7-9
TGTGCCAGCAGCGTGGGACAGGGGAGCTACAATGAGCAGTTCTTC
CASSVGQGSYNEQFF